This TCR beta chain was observed in a study of shared clonotypes between healthy human individuals. The wider study: Serving as donors were a couple of women and a few men, whose ages spanned 18 to 49.

The study, taken as a whole, reports: Larger richness was generally estimated for naive than memory subsets. Shared clonotypes: about 5.3% naive CD4, 3% to 3.5% naive CD8, roughly 2.4% memory CD4, under 0.45% memory CD8.

The CDR3 is 16 amino acids. Per germline, CDR1 SEHNR and CDR2 FQNEAQ (reference sequence). The V and J ends lost 3 bases and 2 bases, in that order; junction bases with no gene match: 8. On this clone itself: Its antigen remains unidentified.

The repertoire was sequenced with immunoSEQ multiplex PCR; TCRdb's copy has only in-frame clones and lacks some. The sample yields approximately 120,000 clones, 68% seen once. Sequencing input: memory CD8+ T cells sorted from blood. Subset described: CD45RO+ cells pooled with CCR7-negative TemRA cells. The chain couples TRBV7-9 to TRBJ1-1; 8 bases align to TRBD1. The sequence was obtained from a woman in her 30s in good health. This CDR3 is CASSFDVTGDNTEAFF. For the CDR3, the DNA is TGTGCCAGCAGCTTCGACGTGACAGGGGATAACACTGAAGCTTTCTTT.